This T cell receptor (beta chain) appears in the sequencing data of a study of OX40 agonist ivuxolimab in advanced cancers. Across the whole study: Partial responses occurred in three patients (one hepatocellular carcinoma, two cutaneous melanoma). Study conclusions and caveats: Expanded peripheral T cell antigen specificity was not determined.

As to this clone: Its matching antigen is unknown.

The protocol was immunoSEQ multiplex PCR, while the TCRdb copy is restricted to in-frame clones and leaves out a portion. The sample gives fewer than 30,000 clones, 70% to 90% of which show up once; approximately 19% is in the top ten. Germline assignment: CDR1 LNHNV and CDR2 YYDKDF (reference sequence). V was trimmed by 3 bases and J by 7 bases, leaving 7 bases between them. The CDR3 spans 13 residues. This clonotype was obtained from an adult with an advanced solid tumor such as melanoma, head and neck, liver or kidney cancer. This chain joins TRBV15 and TRBJ1-6; no firm D call. Here the sequenced sample was CD4+ or CD8+ T cells sorted from blood, taken in a trial of the OX40 agonist ivuxolimab. This chain's CDR3 is CATSSGWNSPLHF. DNA of the CDR3: TGTGCCACCAGCAGTGGGTGGAATTCACCCCTCCACTTT.